This paragraph covers one T cell receptor (beta chain) sequence. Its antigen is undetermined. This specimen belongs to a study of T cell responses to AZD1222 COVID-19 vaccine. Findings and limits, study-wide: Dominant CD4 TCR responses targeted spike regions 160-218 and 743-854.

Generated by immunoSEQ multiplex PCR, the TCRdb table keeps only in-frame clones and is missing some. Here the sample spans approximately 140,000 clones, about 90% being singletons. The J segment lost 4 bases and the V segment lost 7 bases, leaving 4 bases of the junction unmatched. Germline V gives CDR1 SGHNT, CDR2 YYREEE (reference sequence). The CDR3 is 12 amino acids. The sequenced sample was peripheral blood, obtained 28 days after the second AZD1222 dose. This clonotype was obtained from an adult who received the AZD1222 COVID-19 vaccine. The chain is built from TRBV5-4 and TRBJ2-5, with 7 bases aligning to TRBD2. The CDR3, as DNA: TGTGCCAGCGGGGGGGACGGAGAGACCCAGTACTTC. It specifies CASGGDGETQYF.